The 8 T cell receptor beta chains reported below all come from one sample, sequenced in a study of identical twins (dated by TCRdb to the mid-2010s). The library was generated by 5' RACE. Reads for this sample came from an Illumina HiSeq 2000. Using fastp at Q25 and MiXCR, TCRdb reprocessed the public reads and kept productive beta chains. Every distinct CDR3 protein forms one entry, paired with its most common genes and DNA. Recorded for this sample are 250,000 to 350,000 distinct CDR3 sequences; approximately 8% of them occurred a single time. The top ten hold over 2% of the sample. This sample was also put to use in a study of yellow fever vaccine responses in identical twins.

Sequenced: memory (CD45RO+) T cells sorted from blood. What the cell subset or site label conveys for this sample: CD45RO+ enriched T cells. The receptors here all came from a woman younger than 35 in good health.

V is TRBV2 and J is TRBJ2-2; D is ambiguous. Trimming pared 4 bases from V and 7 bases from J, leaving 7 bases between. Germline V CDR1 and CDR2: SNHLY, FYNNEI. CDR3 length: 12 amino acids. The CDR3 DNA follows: TGTGCCAGCAGTGGTACCCACGGGGAGCTGTTTTTT. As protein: CASSGTHGELFF.

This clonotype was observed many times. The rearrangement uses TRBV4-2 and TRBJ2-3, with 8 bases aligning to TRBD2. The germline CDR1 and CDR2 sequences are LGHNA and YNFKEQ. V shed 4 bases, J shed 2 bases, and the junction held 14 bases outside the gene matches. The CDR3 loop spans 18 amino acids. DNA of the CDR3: TGTGCCAGCAGCCGGGTCGGAAGCGGGAGTTCAACCACAGATACGCAGTATTTT. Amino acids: CASSRVGSGSSTTDTQYF.

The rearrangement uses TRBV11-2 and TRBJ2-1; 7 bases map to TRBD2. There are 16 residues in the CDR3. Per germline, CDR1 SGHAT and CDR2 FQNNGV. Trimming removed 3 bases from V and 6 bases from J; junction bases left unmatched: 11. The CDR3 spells CASSLGVGGGSNEQFF. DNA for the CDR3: TGTGCCAGCAGCTTGGGCGTCGGCGGGGGAAGCAATGAGCAGTTCTTC. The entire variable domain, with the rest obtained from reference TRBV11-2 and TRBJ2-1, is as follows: EAGVAQSPRYKIIEKRQSVAFWCNPISGHATLYWYQQILGQGPKLLIQFQNNGVVDDSQLPKDRFSAERLKGVDSTLKIQPAKLEDSAVYLCASSLGVGGGSNEQFFGPGTRLTVL.

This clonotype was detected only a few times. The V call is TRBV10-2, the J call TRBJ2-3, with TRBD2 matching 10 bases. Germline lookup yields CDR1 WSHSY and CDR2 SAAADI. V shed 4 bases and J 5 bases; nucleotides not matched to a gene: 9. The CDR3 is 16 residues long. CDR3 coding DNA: TGCGCCAGCAGTGCGAGCATAGCGGGAGGTGGAGATACGCAGTATTTT. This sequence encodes CASSASIAGGGDTQYF.

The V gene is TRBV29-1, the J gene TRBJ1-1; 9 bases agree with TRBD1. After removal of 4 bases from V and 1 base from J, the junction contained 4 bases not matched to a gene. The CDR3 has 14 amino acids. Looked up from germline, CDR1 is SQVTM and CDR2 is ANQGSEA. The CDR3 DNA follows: TGCAGCGTTGTGGGACAGGGAACGAACACTGAAGCTTTCTTT. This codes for CSVVGQGTNTEAFF.

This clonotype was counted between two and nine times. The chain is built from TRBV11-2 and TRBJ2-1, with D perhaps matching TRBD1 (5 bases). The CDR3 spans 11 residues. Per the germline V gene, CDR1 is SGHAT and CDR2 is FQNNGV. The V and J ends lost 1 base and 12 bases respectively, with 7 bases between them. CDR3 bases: TGTGCCAGCAGCTTAGTTAGGGGGCAGTTCTTC. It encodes CASSLVRGQFF.

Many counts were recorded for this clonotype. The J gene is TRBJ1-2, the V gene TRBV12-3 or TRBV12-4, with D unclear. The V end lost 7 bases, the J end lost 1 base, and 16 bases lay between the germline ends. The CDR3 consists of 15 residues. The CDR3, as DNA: TGTGCCAGCACCCTAGGAGGGTATTTTAACTATGGCTACACCTTC. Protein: CASTLGGYFNYGYTF.

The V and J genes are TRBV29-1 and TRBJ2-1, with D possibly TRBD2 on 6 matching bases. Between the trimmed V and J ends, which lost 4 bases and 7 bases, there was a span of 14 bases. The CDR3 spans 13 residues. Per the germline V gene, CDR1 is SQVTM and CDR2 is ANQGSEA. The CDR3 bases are TGCAGCGTTGGCGGCGGGATGAGGAATGAGCAGTTCTTC. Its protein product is CSVGGGMRNEQFF.